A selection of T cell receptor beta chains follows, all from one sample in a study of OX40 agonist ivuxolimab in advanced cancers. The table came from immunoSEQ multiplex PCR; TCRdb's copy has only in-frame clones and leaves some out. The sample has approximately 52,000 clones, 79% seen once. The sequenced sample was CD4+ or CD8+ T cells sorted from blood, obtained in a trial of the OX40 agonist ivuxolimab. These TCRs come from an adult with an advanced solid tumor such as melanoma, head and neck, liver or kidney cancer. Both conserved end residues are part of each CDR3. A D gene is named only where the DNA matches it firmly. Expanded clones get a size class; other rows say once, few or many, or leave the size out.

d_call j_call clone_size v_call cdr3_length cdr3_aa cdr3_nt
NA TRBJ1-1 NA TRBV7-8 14 CASSPIKGGTEAFF TGTGCCAGCAGCCCCATCAAAGGGGGAACTGAAGCTTTCTTT
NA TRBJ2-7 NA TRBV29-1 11 CSAGTSKEQYF TGCAGCGCGGGGACGTCGAAAGAGCAGTACTTC
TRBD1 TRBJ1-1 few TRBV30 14 CAWGQGDVGTEAFF TGTGCCTGGGGACAGGGGGATGTCGGGACTGAAGCTTTCTTT
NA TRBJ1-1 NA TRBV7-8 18 CASSPTHHGGRAGTEAFF TGTGCCAGCAGCCCGACCCACCACGGCGGGCGGGCTGGGACTGAAGCTTTCTTT
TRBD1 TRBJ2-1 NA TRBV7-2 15 CASSFRTGGYNEQFF TGTGCCAGCAGCTTTAGGACAGGGGGCTACAATGAGCAGTTCTTC
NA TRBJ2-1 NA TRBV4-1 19 CASSQDPAAALKTYNEQFF TGCGCCAGCAGCCAAGACCCAGCTGCCGCCCTGAAGACCTACAATGAGCAGTTCTTC
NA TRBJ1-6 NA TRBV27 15 CASRGGLRGNSPLHF TGTGCCAGCAGAGGGGGGCTCCGTGGTAATTCACCCCTCCACTTT
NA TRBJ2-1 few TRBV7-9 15 CASSSFSGTAGVQFF TGTGCCAGCAGCTCATTTTCGGGGACAGCGGGAGTGCAGTTCTTC
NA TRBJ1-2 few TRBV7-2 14 CASTDRGGRGGYTF TGTGCCAGCACCGACCGGGGGGGCAGAGGTGGCTACACCTTC
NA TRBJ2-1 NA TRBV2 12 CASSGQSNEQFF TGTGCCAGCAGTGGACAGTCCAATGAGCAGTTCTTC
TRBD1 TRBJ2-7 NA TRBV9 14 CASSPIGQGYEQYF TGTGCCAGCAGCCCCATTGGACAGGGATACGAGCAGTACTTC
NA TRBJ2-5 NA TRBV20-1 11 CSVGPQETQYF TGCAGTGTTGGGCCGCAAGAGACCCAGTACTTC
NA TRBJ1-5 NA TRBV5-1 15 CASSLEGDRNQPQHF TGCGCCAGCAGCTTAGAGGGAGACCGCAATCAGCCCCAGCATTTT
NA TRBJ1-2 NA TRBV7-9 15 CASSHPTGRTYGYTF TGTGCCAGCAGCCATCCCACGGGCCGTACCTATGGCTACACCTTC
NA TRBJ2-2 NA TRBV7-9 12 CASSLSAGELFF TGTGCCAGCAGCTTGTCAGCCGGGGAGCTGTTTTTT
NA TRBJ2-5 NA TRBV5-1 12 CASRINEETQYF TGCGCCAGCAGAATCAATGAAGAGACCCAGTACTTC